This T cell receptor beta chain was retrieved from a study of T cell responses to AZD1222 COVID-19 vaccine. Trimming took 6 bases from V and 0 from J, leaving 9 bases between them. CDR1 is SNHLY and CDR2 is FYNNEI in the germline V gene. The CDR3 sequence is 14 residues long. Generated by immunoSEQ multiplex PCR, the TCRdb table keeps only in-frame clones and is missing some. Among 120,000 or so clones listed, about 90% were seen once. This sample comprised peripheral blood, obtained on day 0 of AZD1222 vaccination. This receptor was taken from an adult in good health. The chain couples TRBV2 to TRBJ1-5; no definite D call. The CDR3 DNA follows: TGTGCCAGCAGAGCCGCCCTTAGCAATCAGCCCCAGCATTTT. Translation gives CASRAALSNQPQHF.